The TCR beta chain described here comes from a study of T cells in Graves' hyperthyroidism and ophthalmopathy. The CDR3 loop spans 14 amino acids. Germline CDR1 and CDR2: DFQATT and SNEGSKA (reference sequence). Trimming shortened V by 6 bases and J by 0 bases, and 12 bases separated the two germline ends. This clonotype was detected a few times. Amplification of TCR beta CDR3 regions was performed using RNA transcripts as template. In the first-round RT-PCR of the TCR CDR3, the HTBI primer set was used. TCRdb re-analysed the multiplex PCR reads in MiXCR, keeping a single row per CDR3 protein. The table lists approximately 520,000 distinct CDR3 sequences, less than 25% of them singletons. Ophthalmopathy cases met thresholds of Clinical Activity Score at least 3, NOSPECS grade at least 4 and duration under 3 months.

The sequencing input was blood. The rearrangement uses TRBV20-1 and TRBJ1-5; no firm D call. The sequence came from a woman between 25 and 40 years old with Graves' ophthalmopathy. The CDR3 reads CSAPKLYSNQPQHF. The CDR3 DNA reads as TGCAGTGCACCGAAGTTGTATAGCAATCAGCCCCAGCATTTT.